The 20 T cell receptor beta chains in this list originate from one sample, sequenced in a study of identical twins. One entry per CDR3 protein results from TCRdb running MiXCR on the 5' RACE reads. The sample lists about 190,000 distinct CDR3 sequences, 15% occurring once. This same sample was also taken into another study, of T cells expressing NK-cell markers.

Sequencing was done on a sample of CD8+ T cells sorted from blood. The receptor source for this set is a woman aged 18-29 years in good health.

This clonotype was seen many times. The chain is built from TRBV9 and TRBJ2-1; D may be TRBD2 (6 bases). There are 12 residues in the CDR3. CDR1 and CDR2 (germline): SGDLS, YYNGEE. V lost 0 bases and J lost 8, with 6 bases in between. Written as DNA, the CDR3 is TGTGCCAGCAGCGTAGGGAGGGATGAGCAGTTCTTC. This translates into CASSVGRDEQFF.

This chain links TRBV4-3 with TRBJ2-7; 9 positions match TRBD2. The junction had 4 bases not matched to a gene; V was cut back by 4 bases and J by 6 bases. The CDR3 length is 13 residues. Germline V gene data show CDR1 as LGHNA and CDR2 as YSLEER. CDR3 sequence reads: CASSLAGDLEQYF. The CDR3 DNA is TGCGCCAGCAGCCTAGCGGGAGATCTCGAGCAGTACTTC.

This clonotype was counted between two and nine times. The chain recombines TRBV2 with TRBJ2-1, with a weak D call TRBD2 (6 bases). The CDR3 length is 15 residues. Germline CDR1 reads SNHLY; CDR2 reads FYNNEI. Trimming cost V 9 bases and J 3 bases, with 18 bases left between them. The CDR3 loop is CARPLVGGLYNEQFF. The CDR3 bases are TGTGCCAGACCTTTGGTGGGAGGCCTCTACAATGAGCAGTTCTTC. Variable domain in full (rest from reference TRBV2 and TRBJ2-1): EPEVTQTPSHQVTQMGQEVILRCVPISNHLYFYWYRQILGQKVEFLVSFYNNEISEKSEIFDDQFSVERPDGSNFTLKIRSTKLEDSAMYFCARPLVGGLYNEQFFGPGTRLTVL.

The J gene is TRBJ2-3, the V gene TRBV11-3; TRBD2 matches 8 bases. Germline loops: CDR1 SGHNT, CDR2 YENEEA. V lost 4 bases and J lost 1; bases outside the gene matches: 4. This CDR3 is built from 15 residues. CDR3 amino acids: CASSSLRGGTDTQYF. CDR3 sequence (DNA): TGTGCCAGCAGCTCCTTGCGGGGGGGCACAGATACGCAGTATTTT.

The table lists this clonotype with a few counts. V and J are TRBV11-2 and TRBJ2-1; 9 bases are a match to TRBD2. Germline trimming cut 7 bases from V and 6 bases from J; bases unmatched to any gene: 25. The CDR3 extends over 20 amino acids. Germline CDR1 reads SGHAT; CDR2 reads FQNNGV. CDR3 loop: CASTLLFGGGSGSPGNEQFF. The CDR3 DNA sequence: TGTGCCAGCACCCTACTTTTTGGAGGGGGTAGCGGGAGCCCTGGCAATGAGCAGTTCTTC.

This clonotype was found a few times. The chain combines TRBV5-1 with TRBJ2-5; TRBD2 aligns across 7 bases. V gave up 3 bases and J gave up 5 bases; unmatched junction bases: 7. The germline gives CDR1 SGHRS, CDR2 YFSETQ. The CDR3 is made up of 14 amino acids. CDR3 sequence (DNA): TGCGCCAGCAGCTGGGGAGGGGACTCGGAGACCCAGTACTTC. It translates to CASSWGGDSETQYF.

The chain couples TRBV6-2 or TRBV6-3 to TRBJ2-3, with D perhaps TRBD2 (5 bases). The V gene's germline CDR1 is MNHEY and CDR2 SVGEGT. The V end was cut by 5 bases, the J end by 0 bases, with 18 bases between. The CDR3 has 17 amino acids. The CDR3 loop reads CASSILGVITSTDTQYF. The CDR3 region has the DNA TGTGCCAGCAGTATACTAGGAGTGATTACTAGCACAGATACGCAGTATTTT.

J is TRBJ1-2 and V is TRBV3-1; D is possibly TRBD1 (5 bases). CDR1 is LGHDT and CDR2 is YNNKEL in the germline V gene (reference sequence). CDR3 length: 15 residues. Trimming took off 3 bases at V and 0 bases at J, with 11 bases between the two ends. CDR3 sequence reads: CASSHIDSANYGYTF. In DNA, the CDR3 is TGTGCCAGCAGCCACATCGACAGTGCTAACTATGGCTACACCTTC.

This clonotype was seen only a few times. The chain carries TRBV11-2 and TRBJ2-1; D not resolved. Looked up from germline, CDR1 is SGHAT and CDR2 is FQNNGV. There are 15 residues in the CDR3. The ends were cut back, 2 bases at V and 6 bases at J, with 14 bases in the middle. The CDR3 bases are TGTGCCAGCAGCTTATGGTTCAGCCCGGGCAATGAGCAGTTCTTC. Translated, it gives CASSLWFSPGNEQFF.

This chain uses TRBV20-1 with TRBJ2-7; no clear D. With 0 bases removed from V and 0 bases from J, the gap between germline ends came to 12 bases. The germline CDR1 and CDR2 sequences are DFQATT and SNEGSKA (reference sequence). The CDR3 loop spans 15 amino acids. CDR3 sequence: CSARDVNSDSYEQYF. The DNA for the CDR3 is TGCAGTGCTAGAGATGTGAACTCCGACTCCTACGAGCAGTACTTC.

The J gene is TRBJ2-1, the V gene TRBV7-9; weak D call: TRBD2 (6 bases). This CDR3 spans 17 amino acids. V was shortened by 4 bases and J by 5 bases, with 21 bases between the two germline ends. Germline values: CDR1 SEHNR, CDR2 FQNEAQ (reference sequence). The DNA of the CDR3 is TGTGCCAGCAGCTACCCCTTTGGCGGGGAGGTAAACAATGAGCAGTTCTTC. It encodes CASSYPFGGEVNNEQFF.

This rearrangement joins TRBV7-9 to TRBJ1-1; TRBD1 aligns across 9 bases. CDR3 size: 12 residues. Germline CDR1 is SEHNR and CDR2 is FQNEAQ (reference sequence). Trimming cost V 1 base and J 13 bases; bases outside gene matches: 4. CDR3 in amino acids: CASSLGDREGFF. In nucleotides, the CDR3 is TGTGCCAGCAGCTTAGGGGACAGGGAGGGTTTCTTT.

This clonotype was seen ten or more times. The rearrangement links TRBV12-3 or TRBV12-4 to TRBJ2-3, with 10 bases matching TRBD2. The CDR3 is made up of 16 amino acids. The V gene end was trimmed by 4 bases and the J gene end by 4 bases; junction bases not matched to a gene: 8. The CDR3 loop is CASSSQSGRAADTQYF. CDR3 DNA: TGTGCCAGCAGTTCGCAAAGCGGGAGGGCCGCAGATACGCAGTATTTT.

This rearrangement joins TRBV7-9 to TRBJ1-2, with unresolved D. V was pared by 2 bases and J by 5 bases, with 12 bases between. The germline gives CDR1 SEHNR, CDR2 FQNEAQ (reference sequence). The CDR3 sequence is 14 residues long. The DNA for the CDR3 is TGTGCCAGCAGCTTAATCCAGGTCGAGTATGGCTACACCTTC. This encodes CASSLIQVEYGYTF. Combining the CDR3 with reference TRBV7-9 and TRBJ1-2 gives the whole variable domain DTGVSQNPRHKITKRGQNVTFRCDPISEHNRLYWYRQTLGQGPEFLTYFQNEAQLEKSRLLSDRFSAERPKGSFSTLEIQRTEQGDSAMYLCASSLIQVEYGYTFGSGTRLTVV.

The gene calls are TRBV12-3 or TRBV12-4 and TRBJ2-7; 8 bases align to TRBD1. This CDR3 has 15 residues. J lost 0 bases, V lost 6 bases, and 7 bases had no gene match. For the CDR3, the DNA is TGTGCCAGCAGGCGGACAGGGAGCAGCTCCTACGAGCAGTACTTC. Its protein is CASRRTGSSSYEQYF.

The J gene is TRBJ2-7, the V gene TRBV12-3 or TRBV12-4; no reliable D call. The V end lost 7 bases, the J end lost 3 bases, and 13 bases lay between the germline ends. The CDR3 is made up of 13 amino acids. The CDR3 here is CASTFGGDYEQYF. The CDR3 coding sequence is TGTGCCAGCACTTTTGGCGGCGACTACGAGCAGTACTTC.

This clonotype has a handful of counts. J is TRBJ2-3 and V is TRBV12-3 or TRBV12-4; the match to TRBD2 covers 13 bases. The CDR3 totals 19 residues. Trimming at V came to 4 bases and at J to 2 bases, leaving 12 bases not matched to a gene. The chain's CDR3 is CASSSLTSGGPKVTDTQYF. The CDR3 DNA sequence: TGTGCCAGCAGTTCCCTGACTAGCGGGGGGCCCAAAGTCACAGATACGCAGTATTTT.

The rearrangement joins TRBV20-1 to TRBJ2-1; possible D gene TRBD1, 6 bases. The length of the CDR3 is 11 residues. Deletions cut 6 bases from V and 14 bases from J, with 17 bases between. Germline V CDR1 and CDR2: DFQATT, SNEGSKA (reference sequence). The CDR3 spells CSATTLGAEFF. CDR3 in DNA: TGCAGTGCAACGACGCTGGGGGCGGAGTTCTTC.

This clonotype was counted only a few times. The genes are TRBV7-9 and TRBJ2-7, with a weak D call TRBD2 (5 bases). Germline V gene data show CDR1 as SEHNR and CDR2 as FQNEAQ (reference sequence). The V end was cut by 5 bases, the J end by 2 bases, with 13 bases between. The CDR3 extends over 14 amino acids. The CDR3 coding sequence is TGTGCCAGCAGCACGGAGGTCCGTCCCTACGAGCAGTACTTC. It codes for CASSTEVRPYEQYF.

The chain uses TRBV7-9 and TRBJ2-7; no firm D call. V was cut by 0 bases and J by 6 bases, with 9 bases left in between. This CDR3 comprises 13 residues. The germline V gene has CDR1 SEHNR and CDR2 FQNEAQ (reference sequence). The CDR3 bases are TGTGCCAGCAGCTTAGCGCTCGGGTTCGAGCAGTACTTC. The encoded protein is CASSLALGFEQYF.